The 13 T cell receptor beta chains below all came from one sample that was sequenced in a study of regulatory T cells in long-lasting Graves disease. iRepertoire HTBI primers and Arm-PCR of CDR3 regions built TCR beta libraries. In TCRdb, the multiplex PCR reads were re-called with MiXCR into one record per CDR3 protein. The sample shows about 450,000 distinct CDR3 sequences, around a quarter of them seen only once. The time point: persistent/refractory GD, antithyroid drugs over 5 years with positive TRAb. The TCR library was prepared using RNA isolated from PBMCs. The material was peripheral blood mononuclear cells (PBMCs), obtained when the disease was refractory, from a patient treated with antithyroid drugs. These receptors all stem from a female donor with Graves disease.

The chain employs TRBV6-1 and TRBJ2-5; D unclear. The CDR3 runs to 12 residues. The V end was cut by 7 bases, the J end by 2 bases, with 8 bases between. CDR1 and CDR2 from the germline V gene are MNHNS and SASEGT. The CDR3 sequence: CASNLQQETQYF. The CDR3 coding sequence is TGTGCCAGCAATCTACAGCAAGAGACCCAGTACTTC.

This clonotype came up many times. The chain employs TRBV7-9 and TRBJ2-5; possible D gene TRBD1, 5 bases. The V gene lost 2 bases and the J gene lost 7 bases, with 20 bases spanning the gap. CDR1 is SEHNR, CDR2 FQNEAQ, per germline (reference sequence). The CDR3 is 16 amino acids. In DNA form, the CDR3 reads TGTGCCAGCAGCTTAAGCCCCCTTGGCAGGGTGGCGACCCAGTACTTC. It encodes CASSLSPLGRVATQYF.

This clonotype was counted between two and nine times. This chain connects TRBV5-1 to TRBJ1-1, with D possibly matching TRBD1 (5 bases). Germline CDR1 and CDR2: SGHRS and YFSETQ. The V gene lost 5 bases and the J gene lost 5 bases, with 13 bases spanning the gap. There are 13 residues in the CDR3. In DNA form, the CDR3 reads TGCGCCAGCAGTTCGGGGGAGTGGACTGAAGCTTTCTTT. Translated: CASSSGEWTEAFF.

This clonotype showed up just a few times. In DNA, the CDR3 is TGTGCCAGCAGTCTACCGGGGCCGAACACCGGGGAGCTGTTTTTT. Residues: CASSLPGPNTGELFF. The chain links TRBV28 to TRBJ2-2; the D call may be TRBD1 or TRBD2 (5 bases each). Germline V gene data show CDR1 as MDHEN and CDR2 as SYDVKM. The CDR3 consists of 15 residues. V was clipped by 5 bases and J by 0 bases, with 10 bases between them. Drawing the rest from reference TRBV28 and TRBJ2-2, the complete variable domain is DVKVTQSSRYLVKRTGEKVFLECVQDMDHENMFWYRQDPGLGLRLIYFSYDVKMKEKGDIPEGYSVSREKKERFSLILESASTNQTSMYLCASSLPGPNTGELFFGEGSRLTVL.

The chain employs TRBV5-4 and TRBJ2-6; no firm D call. Deletions cut 4 bases from V and 0 bases from J, with 11 bases between. This CDR3 comprises 16 residues. Germline-derived CDR1 and CDR2 are SGHNT and YYREEE (reference sequence). DNA of the CDR3: TGTGCCAGCAGCCAAGCCATGGGCTCTGGGGCCAACGTCCTGACTTTC. Translated, it gives CASSQAMGSGANVLTF.

This clonotype was seen only a few times. The conserved phenylalanine or tryptophan is not found at the CDR3 terminus, so this likely reflects a read error. The rearrangement joins TRBV9 to TRBJ1-2, with 7 bases matching TRBD1. CDR3 size: 15 residues. Unmatched junction bases numbered 12, after V lost 3 bases and J lost 7 bases. CDR1 and CDR2 from the germline V gene are SGDLS and YYNGEE. CDR3 nucleotide sequence: TGTGCCAGCAGCGCCGACAGGGCACACGCTTTTGGCTACACCTCC. It translates to CASSADRAHAFGYTS.

This clonotype showed up many times. The chain employs TRBV7-9 and TRBJ2-2; TRBD2 might be the D (6 bases). Germline CDR1 reads SEHNR; CDR2 reads FQNEAQ (reference sequence). This CDR3 has 14 residues. V lost 8 bases to trimming and J lost 3 bases, with 13 bases between them. CDR3 in DNA: TGTGCCAGCTCCGAGGGAGGCCACACCGGGGAGCTGTTTTTT. Protein: CASSEGGHTGELFF. The variable domain in full, with the rest retrieved from reference TRBV7-9 and TRBJ2-2, is DTGVSQNPRHKITKRGQNVTFRCDPISEHNRLYWYRQTLGQGPEFLTYFQNEAQLEKSRLLSDRFSAERPKGSFSTLEIQRTEQGDSAMYLCASSEGGHTGELFFGEGSRLTVL.

This clonotype has at least ten counts. The rearrangement joins TRBV2 to TRBJ1-1, with 10 positions matching TRBD1. The CDR3 is 15 amino acids. V shed 3 bases, J shed 2 bases, and the junction held 3 bases outside the gene matches. In germline, CDR1 is SNHLY, CDR2 FYNNEI. The CDR3 loop reads CASSERDRGNTEAFF. The CDR3 region has the DNA TGTGCCAGCAGTGAGCGGGACAGGGGAAACACTGAAGCTTTCTTT.

This clonotype was picked up a small number of times. J is TRBJ2-1 and V is TRBV6-2 or TRBV6-3, with D perhaps assigned TRBD1 or TRBD2 (6 bases each). Between the trimmed V and J ends, which lost 0 bases and 2 bases, there was a span of 14 bases. Germline CDR1 and CDR2: MNHEY and SVGEGT. This CDR3 contains 17 residues. As DNA, the CDR3 is TGTGCCAGCAGTTACTCCATTATGCGGGACACCTACAATGAGCAGTTCTTC. Translated, it gives CASSYSIMRDTYNEQFF.

Only a few counts were recorded for this clonotype. This sequence joins TRBV11-2 and TRBJ2-2; possible D gene TRBD2, 6 bases. The CDR3 loop spans 17 amino acids. Trimming removed 4 bases from V and 5 bases from J, with 20 bases in between. The germline V gene has CDR1 SGHAT and CDR2 FQNNGV. In DNA, the CDR3 is TGTGCCAGCAGCTCTATAACCCGGGGAGGCCGGACCGGGGAGCTGTTTTTT. Protein: CASSSITRGGRTGELFF.

This clonotype appeared many times. The rearrangement links TRBV7-9 to TRBJ2-5; D gene ambiguous. The V gene's germline CDR1 is SEHNR and CDR2 FQNEAQ (reference sequence). The CDR3 runs to 13 residues. Deletions cut 1 base from V and 3 bases from J, with 6 bases between. The CDR3 nucleotides read TGTGCCAGCAGCTTAGGCGCTAAAGAGACCCAGTACTTC. This gives the protein CASSLGAKETQYF.

V usage is TRBV29-1 and J usage is TRBJ1-3, with TRBD1 as a possible D gene (5 bases). Trimming took 6 bases from V and 0 from J, leaving 15 bases between them. The CDR3 is 15 amino acids. Germline loops: CDR1 SQVTM, CDR2 ANQGSEA. CDR3 nucleotides: TGCAGCGTCCTCGGGACCGGCAACTCTGGAAACACCATATATTTT. As protein: CSVLGTGNSGNTIYF. The whole variable domain, remainder taken from reference TRBV29-1 and TRBJ1-3, is SAVISQKPSRDICQRGTSLTIQCQVDSQVTMMFWYRQQPGQSLTLIATANQGSEATYESGFVIDKFPISRPNLTFSTLTVSNMSPEDSSIYLCSVLGTGNSGNTIYFGEGSWLTVV.

The sample holds a few counts of this clonotype. The chain carries TRBV20-1 and TRBJ1-2; the D is unclear. The CDR3 runs 14 residues. Germline CDR1 reads DFQATT; CDR2 reads SNEGSKA (reference sequence). V lost 0 bases, J lost 8 bases, and 16 bases lay in between. CDR3 sequence: CSARDHREMGGYTF. The CDR3 DNA reads as TGCAGTGCTAGAGATCATCGGGAGATGGGGGGCTACACCTTC.